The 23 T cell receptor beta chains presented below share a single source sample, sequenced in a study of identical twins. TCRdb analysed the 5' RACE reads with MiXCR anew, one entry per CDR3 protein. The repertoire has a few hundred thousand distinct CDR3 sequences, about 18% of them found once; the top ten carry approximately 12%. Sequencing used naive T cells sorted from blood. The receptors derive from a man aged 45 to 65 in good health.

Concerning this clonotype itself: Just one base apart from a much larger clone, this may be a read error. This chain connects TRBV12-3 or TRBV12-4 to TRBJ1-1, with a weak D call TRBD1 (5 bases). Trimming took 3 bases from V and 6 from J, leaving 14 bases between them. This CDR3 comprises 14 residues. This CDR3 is CASSLGRTPAEAFF. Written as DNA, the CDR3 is TGTGCCAGCAGTTTGGGTCGGACACCCGCTGAAGCTTTCTTT.

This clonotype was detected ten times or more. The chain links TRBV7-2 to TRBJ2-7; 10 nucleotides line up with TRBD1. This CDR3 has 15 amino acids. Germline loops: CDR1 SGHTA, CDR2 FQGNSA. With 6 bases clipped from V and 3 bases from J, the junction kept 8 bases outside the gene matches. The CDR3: CASSLQGQGLYEQYF. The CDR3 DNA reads TGTGCCAGCAGTCTTCAGGGACAGGGGCTCTACGAGCAGTACTTC.

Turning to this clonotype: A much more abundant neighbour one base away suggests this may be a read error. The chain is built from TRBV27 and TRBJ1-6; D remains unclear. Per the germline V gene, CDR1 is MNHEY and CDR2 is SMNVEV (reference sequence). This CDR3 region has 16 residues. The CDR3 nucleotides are TGTGCCAGCAGTTTATCGTCGAGCTCCTATAATTCACCCCTCCCCTTT. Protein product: CASSLSSSSYNSPLPF.

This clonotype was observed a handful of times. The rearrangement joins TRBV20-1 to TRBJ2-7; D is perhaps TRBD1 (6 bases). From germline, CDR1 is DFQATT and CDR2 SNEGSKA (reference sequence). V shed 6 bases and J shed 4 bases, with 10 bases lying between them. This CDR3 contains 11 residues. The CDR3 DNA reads TGCAGTGCCCAAAGGGGGTACGAGCAGTACTTC. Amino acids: CSAQRGYEQYF.

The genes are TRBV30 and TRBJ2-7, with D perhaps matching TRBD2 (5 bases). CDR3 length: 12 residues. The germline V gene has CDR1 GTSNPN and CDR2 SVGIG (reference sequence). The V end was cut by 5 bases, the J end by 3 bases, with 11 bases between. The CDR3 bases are TGTGCCTGGGGAGGCCCCGGCTACGAGCAGTACTTC. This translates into CAWGGPGYEQYF.

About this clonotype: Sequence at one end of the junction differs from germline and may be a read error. CDR3 sequence: CARRTGEVVETQYF. CDR3 sequence (DNA): TGCGCCAGGAGGACAGGGGAAGTCGTAGAGACCCAGTACTTC. This chain links TRBV28 with TRBJ2-5; TRBD1 aligns across 9 bases. The CDR3 spans 14 residues. CDR1 MDHEN and CDR2 SYDVKM come from the germline V gene.

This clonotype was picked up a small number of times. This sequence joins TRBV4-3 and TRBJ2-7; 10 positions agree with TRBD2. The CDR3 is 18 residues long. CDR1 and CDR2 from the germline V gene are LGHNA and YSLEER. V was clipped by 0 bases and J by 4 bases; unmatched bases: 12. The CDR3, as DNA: TGCGCCAGCAGCCAAGAACCGGCTAGCGGGAGTGGGATGTACGAGCAGTACTTC. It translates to CASSQEPASGSGMYEQYF.

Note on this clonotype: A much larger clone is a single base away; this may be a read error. The CDR3 nucleotides read TGTGCCAGCAGCTTATCGGAGATGAGCACAGATACGCAGTATTTT. Amino acids: CASSLSEMSTDTQYF. The J gene is TRBJ2-3, the V gene TRBV7-9; D call uncertain. V lost 2 bases and J 0 bases, leaving 9 bases between the germline ends. The germline CDR1 and CDR2 sequences are SEHNR and FQNEAQ (reference sequence). The CDR3 extends over 15 amino acids.

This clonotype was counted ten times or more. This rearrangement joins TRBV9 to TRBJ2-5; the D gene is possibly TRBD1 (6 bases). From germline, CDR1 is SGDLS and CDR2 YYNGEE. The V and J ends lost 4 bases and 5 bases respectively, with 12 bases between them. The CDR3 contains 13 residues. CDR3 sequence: CASSPTGLETQYF. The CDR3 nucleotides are TGTGCCAGCAGCCCTACAGGGTTGGAGACCCAGTACTTC.

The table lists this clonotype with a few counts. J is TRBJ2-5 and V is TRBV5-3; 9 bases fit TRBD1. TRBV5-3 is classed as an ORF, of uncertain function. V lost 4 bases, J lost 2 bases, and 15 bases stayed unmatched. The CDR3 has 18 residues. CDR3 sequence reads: CARSKGVWDRVVQETQYF. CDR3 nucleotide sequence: TGTGCCAGAAGCAAAGGGGTCTGGGACAGGGTAGTTCAAGAGACCCAGTACTTC.

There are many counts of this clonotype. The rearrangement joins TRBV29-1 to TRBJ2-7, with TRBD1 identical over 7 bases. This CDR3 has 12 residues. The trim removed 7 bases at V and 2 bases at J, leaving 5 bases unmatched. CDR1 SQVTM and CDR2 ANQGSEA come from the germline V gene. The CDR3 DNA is TGCAGCGGACGGGACAGTACCTACGAGCAGTACTTC. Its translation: CSGRDSTYEQYF.

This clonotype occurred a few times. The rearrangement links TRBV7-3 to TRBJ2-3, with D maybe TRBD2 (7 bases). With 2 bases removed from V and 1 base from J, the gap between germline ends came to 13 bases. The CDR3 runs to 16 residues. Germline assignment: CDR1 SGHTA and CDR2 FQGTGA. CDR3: CASSLLGAGGTDTQYF. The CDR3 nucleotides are TGTGCCAGCAGCTTATTGGGGGCGGGGGGCACAGATACGCAGTATTTT.

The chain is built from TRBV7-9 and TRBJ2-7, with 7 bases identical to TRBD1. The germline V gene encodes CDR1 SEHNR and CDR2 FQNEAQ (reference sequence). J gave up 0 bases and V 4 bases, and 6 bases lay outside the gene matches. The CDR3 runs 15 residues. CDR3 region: CASSSTTGNSYEQYF. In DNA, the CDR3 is TGTGCCAGCAGCTCTACGACAGGGAACTCCTACGAGCAGTACTTC.

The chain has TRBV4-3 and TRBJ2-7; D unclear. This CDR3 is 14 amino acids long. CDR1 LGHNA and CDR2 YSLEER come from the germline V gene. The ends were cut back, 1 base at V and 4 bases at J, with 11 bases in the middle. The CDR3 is CASSQGLGWYEQYF. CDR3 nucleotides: TGCGCCAGCAGCCAAGGACTGGGCTGGTACGAGCAGTACTTC.

The CDR3 protein is CASSAEQVLTDTQYF. The DNA for the CDR3 is TGTGCCAGCAGTGCGGAGCAGGTGCTCACAGATACGCAGTATTTT. J is TRBJ2-3 and V is TRBV2; D gene unclear. This CDR3 contains 15 residues. Looked up from germline, CDR1 is SNHLY and CDR2 is FYNNEI. V lost 4 bases, J lost 2 bases, and 13 bases lay in between.

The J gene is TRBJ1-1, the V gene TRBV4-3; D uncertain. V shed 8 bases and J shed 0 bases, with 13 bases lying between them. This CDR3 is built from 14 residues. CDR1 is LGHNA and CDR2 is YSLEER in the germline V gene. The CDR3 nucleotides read TGCGCCAGCCGCCCAAAACCTATGAACACTGAAGCTTTCTTT. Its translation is CASRPKPMNTEAFF.

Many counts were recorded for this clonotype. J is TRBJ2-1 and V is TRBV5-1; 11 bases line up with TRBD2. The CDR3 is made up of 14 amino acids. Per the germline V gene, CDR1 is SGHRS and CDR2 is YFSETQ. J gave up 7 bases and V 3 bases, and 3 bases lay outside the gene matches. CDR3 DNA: TGCGCCAGCAGCTCCCGACTAGCGGGAAATGAGCAGTTCTTC. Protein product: CASSSRLAGNEQFF.

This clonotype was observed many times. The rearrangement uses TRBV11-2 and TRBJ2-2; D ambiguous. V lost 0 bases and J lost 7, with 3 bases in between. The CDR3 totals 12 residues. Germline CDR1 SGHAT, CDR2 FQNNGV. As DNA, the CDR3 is TGTGCCAGCAGCTTAGAACTCGGGGAGCTGTTTTTT. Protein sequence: CASSLELGELFF.

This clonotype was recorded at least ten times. This chain's CDR3 is CASSQDFGGNEKLFF. The CDR3 nucleotides are TGCGCCAGCAGCCAAGATTTCGGCGGTAATGAAAAACTGTTTTTT. The gene calls are TRBV4-1 and TRBJ1-4, with D hard to call. The germline V and J ends were trimmed by 0 bases and 4 bases, with 9 bases remaining between them. The CDR3 has 15 amino acids. CDR1 MGHRA and CDR2 YSYEKL come from the germline V gene.

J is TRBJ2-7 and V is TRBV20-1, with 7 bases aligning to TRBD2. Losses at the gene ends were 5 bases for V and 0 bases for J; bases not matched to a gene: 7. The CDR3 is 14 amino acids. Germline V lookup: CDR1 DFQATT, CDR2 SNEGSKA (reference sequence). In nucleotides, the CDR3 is TGCAGTGCTTCTAGCGGCGAGAGCTCCTACGAGCAGTACTTC. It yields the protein CSASSGESSYEQYF.

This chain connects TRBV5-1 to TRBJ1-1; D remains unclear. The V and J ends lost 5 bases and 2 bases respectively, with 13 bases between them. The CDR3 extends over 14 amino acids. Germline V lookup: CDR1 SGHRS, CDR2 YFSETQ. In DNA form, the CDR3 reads TGCGCCAGCAGGTTTCTGGGTTCTAACACTGAAGCTTTCTTT. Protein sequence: CASRFLGSNTEAFF.

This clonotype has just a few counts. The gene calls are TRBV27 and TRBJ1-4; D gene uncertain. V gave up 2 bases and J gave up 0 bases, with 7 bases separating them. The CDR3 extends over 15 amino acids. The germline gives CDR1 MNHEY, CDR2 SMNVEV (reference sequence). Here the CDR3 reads CASSLTPATNEKLFF. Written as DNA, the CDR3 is TGTGCCAGCAGTTTAACCCCAGCAACTAATGAAAAACTGTTTTTT.

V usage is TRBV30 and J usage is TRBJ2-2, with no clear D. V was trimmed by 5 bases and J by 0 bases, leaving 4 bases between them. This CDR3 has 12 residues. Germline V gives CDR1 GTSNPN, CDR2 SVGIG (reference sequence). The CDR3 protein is CAWGPNTGELFF. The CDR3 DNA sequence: TGTGCCTGGGGACCGAACACCGGGGAGCTGTTTTTT.